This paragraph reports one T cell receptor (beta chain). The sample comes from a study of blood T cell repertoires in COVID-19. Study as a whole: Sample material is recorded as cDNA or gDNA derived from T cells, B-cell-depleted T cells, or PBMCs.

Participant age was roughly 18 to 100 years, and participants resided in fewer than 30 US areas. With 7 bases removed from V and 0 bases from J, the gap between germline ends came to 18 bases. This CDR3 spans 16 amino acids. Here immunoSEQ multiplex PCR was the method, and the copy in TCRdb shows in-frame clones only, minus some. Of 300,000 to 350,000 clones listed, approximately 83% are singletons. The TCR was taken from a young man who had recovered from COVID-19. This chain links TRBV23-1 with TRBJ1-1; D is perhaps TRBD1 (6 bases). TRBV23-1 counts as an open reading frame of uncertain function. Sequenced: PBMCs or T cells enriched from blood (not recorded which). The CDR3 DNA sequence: TGCGCCAGCACCTGGCAGGGGTCGCCTCTGAACACTGAAGCTTTCTTT. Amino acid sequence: CASTWQGSPLNTEAFF.